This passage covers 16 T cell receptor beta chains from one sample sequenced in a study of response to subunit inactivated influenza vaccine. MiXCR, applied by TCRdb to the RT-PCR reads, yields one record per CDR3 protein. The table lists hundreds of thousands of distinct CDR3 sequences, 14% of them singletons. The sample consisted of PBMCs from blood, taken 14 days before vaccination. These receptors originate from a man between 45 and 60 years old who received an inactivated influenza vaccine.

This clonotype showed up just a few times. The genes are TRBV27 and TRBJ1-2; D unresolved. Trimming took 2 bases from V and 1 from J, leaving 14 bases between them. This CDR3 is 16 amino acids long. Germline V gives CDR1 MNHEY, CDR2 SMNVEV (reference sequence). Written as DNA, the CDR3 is TGTGCCAGCAGTTTAAGCTCAGGCAGAAATAACTATGGCTACACCTTC. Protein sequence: CASSLSSGRNNYGYTF.

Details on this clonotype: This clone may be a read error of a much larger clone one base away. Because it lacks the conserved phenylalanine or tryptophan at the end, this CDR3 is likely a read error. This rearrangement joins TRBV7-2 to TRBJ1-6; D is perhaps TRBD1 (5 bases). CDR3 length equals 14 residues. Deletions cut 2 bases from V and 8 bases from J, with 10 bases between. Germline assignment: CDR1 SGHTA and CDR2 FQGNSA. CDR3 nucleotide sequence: TGTGCCAGCAGCTTATTTCAGGGAGATTCACCCCTCCACCTT. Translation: CASSLFQGDSPLHL.

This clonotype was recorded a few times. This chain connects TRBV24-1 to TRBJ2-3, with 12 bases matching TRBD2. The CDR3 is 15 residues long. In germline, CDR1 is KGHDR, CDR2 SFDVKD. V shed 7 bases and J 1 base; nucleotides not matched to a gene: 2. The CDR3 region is CATSGTSGRTDTQYF. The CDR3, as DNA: TGTGCCACCAGCGGGACTAGCGGGCGCACAGATACGCAGTATTTT.

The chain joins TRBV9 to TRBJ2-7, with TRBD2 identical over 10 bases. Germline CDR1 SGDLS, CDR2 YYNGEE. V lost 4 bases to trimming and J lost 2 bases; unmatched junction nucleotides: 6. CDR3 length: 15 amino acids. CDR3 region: CASSTEAGGTYEQYF. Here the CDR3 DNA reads TGTGCCAGCAGCACCGAAGCGGGAGGGACCTACGAGCAGTACTTC.

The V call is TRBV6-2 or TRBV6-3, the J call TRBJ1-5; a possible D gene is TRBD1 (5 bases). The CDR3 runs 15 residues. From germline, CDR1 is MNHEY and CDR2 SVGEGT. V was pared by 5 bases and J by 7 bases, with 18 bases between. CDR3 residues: CASSNPGRGGQPQHF. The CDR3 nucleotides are TGTGCCAGCAGTAATCCCGGACGTGGGGGGCAGCCCCAGCATTTT.

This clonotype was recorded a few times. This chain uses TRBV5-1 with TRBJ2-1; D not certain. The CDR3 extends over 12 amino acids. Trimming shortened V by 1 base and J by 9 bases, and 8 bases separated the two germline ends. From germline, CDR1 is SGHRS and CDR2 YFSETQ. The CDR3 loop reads CASSLPNREQFF. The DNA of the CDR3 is TGCGCCAGCAGCTTGCCCAATCGTGAGCAGTTCTTC. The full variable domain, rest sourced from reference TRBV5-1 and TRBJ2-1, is KAGVTQTPRYLIKTRGQQVTLSCSPISGHRSVSWYQQTPGQGLQFLFEYFSETQRNKGNFPGRFSGRQFSNSRSEMNVSTLELGDSALYLCASSLPNREQFFGPGTRLTVL.

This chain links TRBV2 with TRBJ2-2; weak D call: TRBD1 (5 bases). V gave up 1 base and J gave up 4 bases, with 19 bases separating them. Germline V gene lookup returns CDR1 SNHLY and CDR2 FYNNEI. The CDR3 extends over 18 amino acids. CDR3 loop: CASSEVGNRFSRTGELFF. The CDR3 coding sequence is TGTGCCAGCAGTGAAGTGGGTAACAGGTTTTCCCGCACCGGGGAGCTGTTTTTT.

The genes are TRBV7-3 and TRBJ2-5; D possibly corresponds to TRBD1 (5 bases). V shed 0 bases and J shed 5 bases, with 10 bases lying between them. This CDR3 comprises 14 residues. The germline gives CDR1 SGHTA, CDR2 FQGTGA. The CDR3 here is CASSLTTDSETQYF. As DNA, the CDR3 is TGTGCCAGCAGCTTAACGACAGATTCGGAGACCCAGTACTTC.

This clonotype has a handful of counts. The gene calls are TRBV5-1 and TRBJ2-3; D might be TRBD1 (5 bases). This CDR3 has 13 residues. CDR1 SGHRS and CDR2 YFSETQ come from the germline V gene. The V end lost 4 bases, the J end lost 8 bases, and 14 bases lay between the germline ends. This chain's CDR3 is CASSLETQGTQYF. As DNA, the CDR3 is TGCGCCAGCAGCCTGGAGACCCAGGGTACGCAGTATTTT.

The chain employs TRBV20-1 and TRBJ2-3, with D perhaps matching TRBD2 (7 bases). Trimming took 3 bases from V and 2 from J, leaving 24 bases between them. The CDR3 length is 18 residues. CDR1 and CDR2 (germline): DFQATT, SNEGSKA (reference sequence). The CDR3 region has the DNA TGCAGTGCTAGTTCTGGGGGGGGCGGTAGCGCCTACACAGATACGCAGTATTTT. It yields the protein CSASSGGGGSAYTDTQYF.

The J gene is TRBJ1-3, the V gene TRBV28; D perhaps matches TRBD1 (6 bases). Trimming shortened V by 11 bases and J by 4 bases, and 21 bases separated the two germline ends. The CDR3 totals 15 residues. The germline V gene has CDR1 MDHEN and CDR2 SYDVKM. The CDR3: CASRPGGTGGNTIYF. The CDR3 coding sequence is TGTGCCTCACGGCCTGGGGGCACGGGGGGAAACACCATATATTTT. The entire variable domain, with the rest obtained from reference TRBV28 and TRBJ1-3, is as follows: DVKVTQSSRYLVKRTGEKVFLECVQDMDHENMFWYRQDPGLGLRLIYFSYDVKMKEKGDIPEGYSVSREKKERFSLILESASTNQTSMYLCASRPGGTGGNTIYFGEGSWLTVV.

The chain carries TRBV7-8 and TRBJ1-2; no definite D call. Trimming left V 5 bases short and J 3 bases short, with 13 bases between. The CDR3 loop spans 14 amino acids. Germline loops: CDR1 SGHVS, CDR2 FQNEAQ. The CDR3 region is CASSIGPYHYGYTF. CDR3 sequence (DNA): TGTGCCAGCAGCATTGGACCGTATCACTATGGCTACACCTTC.

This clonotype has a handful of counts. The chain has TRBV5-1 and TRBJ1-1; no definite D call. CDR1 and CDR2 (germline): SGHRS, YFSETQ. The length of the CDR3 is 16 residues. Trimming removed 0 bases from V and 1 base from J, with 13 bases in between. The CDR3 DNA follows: TGCGCCAGCAGCTTGGCCGGGGAAATAAGGAACACTGAAGCTTTCTTT. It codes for CASSLAGEIRNTEAFF.

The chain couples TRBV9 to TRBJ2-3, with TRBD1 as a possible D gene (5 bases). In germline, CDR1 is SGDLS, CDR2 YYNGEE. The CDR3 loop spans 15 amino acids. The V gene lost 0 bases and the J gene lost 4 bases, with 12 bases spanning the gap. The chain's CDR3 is CASSVVAGIPDTQYF. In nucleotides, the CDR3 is TGTGCCAGCAGCGTAGTGGCAGGGATCCCAGATACGCAGTATTTT. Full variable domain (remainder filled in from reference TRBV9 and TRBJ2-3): DSGVTQTPKHLITATGQRVTLRCSPRSGDLSVYWYQQSLDQGLQFLIQYYNGEERAKGNILERFSAQQFPDLHSELNLSSLELGDSALYFCASSVVAGIPDTQYFGPGTRLTVL.

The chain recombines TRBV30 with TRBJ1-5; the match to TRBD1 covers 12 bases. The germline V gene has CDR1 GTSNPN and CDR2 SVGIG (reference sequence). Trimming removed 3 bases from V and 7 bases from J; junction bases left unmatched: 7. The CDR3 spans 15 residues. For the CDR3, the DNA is TGTGCCTGGAGCTCCGGGACAGGGGGCTTCCAGCCCCAGCATTTT. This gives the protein CAWSSGTGGFQPQHF. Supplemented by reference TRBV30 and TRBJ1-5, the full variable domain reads SQTIHQWPATLVQPVGSPLSLECTVEGTSNPNLYWYRQAAGRGLQLLFYSVGIGQISSEVPQNLSASRPQDRQFILSSKKLLLSDSGFYLCAWSSGTGGFQPQHFGDGTRLSIL.

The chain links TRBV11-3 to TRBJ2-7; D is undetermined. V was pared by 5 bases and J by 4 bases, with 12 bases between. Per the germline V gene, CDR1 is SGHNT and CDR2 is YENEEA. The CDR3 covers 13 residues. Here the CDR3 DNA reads TGTGCCAGCAGCCTGGGTGGGAAGTACGAGCAGTACTTC. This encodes CASSLGGKYEQYF.